This is a list of T cell receptor beta chains from one sample in a study of T cells in Graves' hyperthyroidism and ophthalmopathy. TCRdb re-called the multiplex PCR reads with MiXCR, one entry per CDR3 protein. Found here are about 640,000 distinct CDR3 sequences, more than 20% of them singletons; the top ten hold more than 30%. Sequences were obtained from blood. The origin of the receptors is a man aged 25-45 years with Graves' ophthalmopathy. Both conserved end residues are part of each CDR3. A D gene is named only where the DNA matches it firmly. Size tells how often a clone was seen (once, few, many) or the class of an expanded clone, and some rows leave it out.

clone_size: few
d_call: .
j_call: TRBJ1-6
v_call: TRBV30
cdr3_nt: TGTGCCTGGAGTGTACAGGGTCGCCGAGAGACTAATTCACCCCTCCACTTT
cdr3_aa: CAWSVQGRRETNSPLHF

clone_size: .
d_call: TRBD1
j_call: TRBJ2-7
v_call: TRBV11-2
cdr3_nt: TGTGCCAGCAGCTTAGGTCTAATGGGGACAGGGTTTCGGTCCTACGAGCAGTACTTC
cdr3_aa: CASSLGLMGTGFRSYEQYF

clone_size: few
d_call: .
j_call: TRBJ1-3
v_call: TRBV9
cdr3_nt: TGTGCCAGCAGCCACTTGGACACCTCTGGAAACACCATATATTTT
cdr3_aa: CASSHLDTSGNTIYF

clone_size: .
d_call: .
j_call: TRBJ1-1
v_call: TRBV4-3
cdr3_nt: TGCGCCAGCAGCCAAGATCAGGAGGGCAGGACTGAAGCTTTCTTT
cdr3_aa: CASSQDQEGRTEAFF

clone_size: few
d_call: TRBD2
j_call: TRBJ2-1
v_call: TRBV29-1
cdr3_nt: TGCAGCGTCATACGACTAGCGGGAGGGCACGGCAATGAGCAGTTCTTC
cdr3_aa: CSVIRLAGGHGNEQFF

clone_size: many
d_call: TRBD2
j_call: TRBJ2-1
v_call: TRBV5-1
cdr3_nt: TGCGCCAGCATCGGAGGGTCTAGCGGGAGAATTGGTGAGCAGTTCTTC
cdr3_aa: CASIGGSSGRIGEQFF

clone_size: few
d_call: TRBD2
j_call: TRBJ2-1
v_call: TRBV14
cdr3_nt: TGTGCCAGCAGCCAGGGACGCGGGAGGATTGGGGTCAATGAGCAGTTCTTC
cdr3_aa: CASSQGRGRIGVNEQFF

clone_size: many
d_call: .
j_call: TRBJ1-1
v_call: TRBV6-1
cdr3_nt: TGTGCCAGCTCAGAGGACAGGAACACTGAAGCTTTCTTT
cdr3_aa: CASSEDRNTEAFF

clone_size: .
d_call: .
j_call: TRBJ2-1
v_call: TRBV5-1
cdr3_nt: TGCGCCAGCAGCGGGGGTTCCGGATCCTACGAGCAGTTCTTC
cdr3_aa: CASSGGSGSYEQFF

clone_size: .
d_call: .
j_call: TRBJ2-7
v_call: TRBV28
cdr3_nt: TGTGCCAGCAGTTTTTCTCCGGGACATTCTACCCTCTACGAGCAGTACTTC
cdr3_aa: CASSFSPGHSTLYEQYF

clone_size: .
d_call: .
j_call: TRBJ2-1
v_call: TRBV7-2
cdr3_nt: TGTGCCAGCGGCTTAATGCAGGGCCCCTACAATGAGCAGTTCTTC
cdr3_aa: CASGLMQGPYNEQFF

clone_size: .
d_call: .
j_call: TRBJ2-3
v_call: TRBV6-1
cdr3_nt: TGTGCCAGCAGTTCTCCCCATGGGGGTCTAGCGACAGGCACAGATACGCAGTATTTT
cdr3_aa: CASSSPHGGLATGTDTQYF

clone_size: many
d_call: TRBD2
j_call: TRBJ2-1
v_call: TRBV11-3
cdr3_nt: TGTGCCAGCAGCTTTCGGGGGGGCCATGAGCAGTTCTTC
cdr3_aa: CASSFRGGHEQFF

clone_size: many
d_call: TRBD2
j_call: TRBJ2-2
v_call: TRBV11-2
cdr3_nt: TGTGCCAGCAGCGCCCGACTAGCGGGAGGAGGCGGGGAGCTGTTTTTT
cdr3_aa: CASSARLAGGGGELFF

clone_size: many
d_call: .
j_call: TRBJ1-1
v_call: TRBV5-1
cdr3_nt: TGCGCCAGCAGCTTGGTATCCGGGGGGCCCACTGAAGCTTTCTTT
cdr3_aa: CASSLVSGGPTEAFF

clone_size: many
d_call: .
j_call: TRBJ1-1
v_call: TRBV18
cdr3_nt: TGTGCCAGCTCACCTACAGAGCTTGAAGCTTTCTTT
cdr3_aa: CASSPTELEAFF

clone_size: few
d_call: TRBD1
j_call: TRBJ1-6
v_call: TRBV20-1
cdr3_nt: TGCAGTGCTAGCGACAGGGGGAGGAATTCACCCCTCCACTTT
cdr3_aa: CSASDRGRNSPLHF

clone_size: few
d_call: .
j_call: TRBJ1-4
v_call: TRBV28
cdr3_nt: TGTGCCAGCAGCCGAGGTTGGGGTAATGAAAAACTGTTTTTT
cdr3_aa: CASSRGWGNEKLFF

clone_size: .
d_call: .
j_call: TRBJ2-1
v_call: TRBV20-1
cdr3_nt: TGCAGTGCTAGAGATTCTCTCGGAGGGAGCTCCTACAATGAGCAGTTCTTC
cdr3_aa: CSARDSLGGSSYNEQFF

clone_size: .
d_call: .
j_call: TRBJ2-3
v_call: TRBV24-1
cdr3_nt: TGTGCCACCAGTGATTTGATGGGGGCAGAGGATACGCAGTATTTT
cdr3_aa: CATSDLMGAEDTQYF

clone_size: few
d_call: .
j_call: TRBJ1-2
v_call: TRBV20-1
cdr3_nt: TGCAGTGCTAACTTACTGGTAAACTATGGCTACACCTTC
cdr3_aa: CSANLLVNYGYTF

clone_size: .
d_call: .
j_call: TRBJ2-2
v_call: TRBV25-1
cdr3_nt: TGTGCCAGCAGTGAGGGGCTCACCACCGGGGAGCTGTTTTTT
cdr3_aa: CASSEGLTTGELFF

clone_size: .
d_call: TRBD2
j_call: TRBJ2-7
v_call: TRBV18
cdr3_nt: TGTGCCAGCTCCCAGCGGGAGGGCCCTTACGAGCAGTACTTC
cdr3_aa: CASSQREGPYEQYF

clone_size: many
d_call: TRBD1
j_call: TRBJ1-6
v_call: TRBV28
cdr3_nt: TGTGCCAGCAGTCCGGGGGACAGGGCGGATTCACCCCTCCACTTT
cdr3_aa: CASSPGDRADSPLHF

clone_size: .
d_call: .
j_call: TRBJ2-7
v_call: TRBV30
cdr3_nt: TGTGCCTGGAGTGGCCCGGGAAGCGAGCAGTACTTC
cdr3_aa: CAWSGPGSEQYF

clone_size: .
d_call: TRBD1
j_call: TRBJ2-7
v_call: TRBV20-1
cdr3_nt: TGCAGTGCAATGGGACAGGGCTACGAGCAGTACTTC
cdr3_aa: CSAMGQGYEQYF

clone_size: many
d_call: TRBD1
j_call: TRBJ1-1
v_call: TRBV28
cdr3_nt: TGTGCCAGTCAGGGGGTGATATCTGAAGCTTTCTTT
cdr3_aa: CASQGVISEAFF